This is a list of T cell receptor beta chains from one sample in a study of PD-1 blockade in classical Hodgkin lymphoma. Using immunoSEQ multiplex PCR, the repertoire was profiled, and TCRdb retains in-frame clones only, with some absent. The sample shows more than 55,000 clones, 88% of them seen only once. The source material was peripheral blood mononuclear cells (PBMCs), sampled before the second cycle of nivolumab. These receptors all stem from a human donor with classical Hodgkin lymphoma. Both conserved end residues are part of each CDR3. D genes are given only for firm matches. Clone size appears in some rows only: once, few, many, or a class for an expanded clone.

V gene	D gene	J gene	clone size	CDR3 protein	CDR3 DNA
TRBV28	NA	TRBJ2-4	NA	CASSLISGAKNIQYF	TGTGCCAGCAGCCTTATTTCGGGGGCCAAAAACATTCAGTACTTC
TRBV5-1	NA	TRBJ1-2	NA	CASSLEGTFSGYTF	TGCGCCAGCAGCTTGGAGGGTACTTTTAGTGGCTACACCTTC
TRBV30	NA	TRBJ2-2	few	CAWSVAETGELFF	TGTGCCTGGAGTGTAGCCGAAACCGGGGAGCTGTTTTTT
TRBV5-1	NA	TRBJ1-1	NA	CASSLQGGENTEAFF	TGCGCCAGCAGCTTACAGGGAGGGGAGAACACTGAAGCTTTCTTT
TRBV28	TRBD1	TRBJ2-1	NA	CASSLRGQGLDEQFF	TGTGCCAGCAGTTTACGCGGACAGGGTCTTGATGAGCAGTTCTTC
TRBV6-5	TRBD1	TRBJ2-7	NA	CASVKLGQGAREQYF	TGTGCCAGTGTAAAACTCGGACAGGGGGCGCGGGAGCAGTACTTC
TRBV19	NA	TRBJ1-5	NA	CASSAGTPNQPQHF	TGTGCCAGTAGTGCCGGGACACCAAATCAGCCCCAGCATTTT
TRBV7-2	TRBD2	TRBJ2-7	NA	CASSTLAGPSSYEQYF	TGTGCCAGCAGCACTTTAGCGGGGCCGAGCTCCTACGAGCAGTACTTC
TRBV5-1	NA	TRBJ2-2	NA	CASSPTGTGELFF	TGCGCCAGCAGCCCCACGGGGACCGGGGAGCTGTTTTTT
TRBV5-1	TRBD1	TRBJ1-1	NA	CASSQTGSTEAFF	TGCGCCAGCAGCCAGACAGGGAGTACTGAAGCTTTCTTT
TRBV5-1	NA	TRBJ1-1	NA	CASSLRYLGTEAFF	TGCGCCAGCAGCTTAAGATATCTGGGCACTGAAGCTTTCTTT
TRBV6-5	NA	TRBJ2-1	NA	CASRVTSSSYNEQFF	TGTGCCAGCAGGGTGACTTCTAGCTCCTACAATGAGCAGTTCTTC
TRBV5-4	TRBD2	TRBJ2-1	NA	CASSAGLAGPYNEQFF	TGTGCCAGCAGTGCTGGACTAGCGGGGCCTTACAATGAGCAGTTCTTC
TRBV7-9	TRBD1	TRBJ1-2	few	CASSFLDRDEIGYTF	TGTGCCAGCAGCTTCCTGGACAGGGATGAGATTGGCTACACCTTC
TRBV7-8	TRBD2	TRBJ2-1	NA	CASSPSGGNYNEQFF	TGTGCCAGCAGCCCTAGCGGGGGGAACTACAATGAGCAGTTCTTC
TRBV19	NA	TRBJ2-7	NA	CASSITSGSYEGQYF	TGTGCCAGTAGTATTACTTCGGGATCCTACGAAGGGCAGTACTTC
TRBV7-9	NA	TRBJ2-7	NA	CASNRGSYEQYF	TGTGCCAGCAACCGGGGGAGCTACGAGCAGTACTTC
TRBV4-1	TRBD1	TRBJ1-2	NA	CASSQVPDGRRQGPGYTF	TGCGCCAGCAGCCAAGTTCCGGACGGACGACGACAGGGCCCTGGCTACACCTTC
TRBV5-1	TRBD2	TRBJ2-2	NA	CASQPGTSATGELFF	TGCGCCAGTCAACCCGGGACTAGCGCCACCGGGGAGCTGTTTTTT
TRBV5-1	TRBD1	TRBJ1-4	NA	CASRETGTGGEKLFF	TGCGCCAGCAGGGAGACCGGGACAGGGGGTGAAAAACTGTTTTTT
TRBV5-1	TRBD1	TRBJ1-1	NA	CASSPGTGPMNTEAFF	TGCGCCAGCAGCCCAGGGACAGGCCCTATGAACACTGAAGCTTTCTTT